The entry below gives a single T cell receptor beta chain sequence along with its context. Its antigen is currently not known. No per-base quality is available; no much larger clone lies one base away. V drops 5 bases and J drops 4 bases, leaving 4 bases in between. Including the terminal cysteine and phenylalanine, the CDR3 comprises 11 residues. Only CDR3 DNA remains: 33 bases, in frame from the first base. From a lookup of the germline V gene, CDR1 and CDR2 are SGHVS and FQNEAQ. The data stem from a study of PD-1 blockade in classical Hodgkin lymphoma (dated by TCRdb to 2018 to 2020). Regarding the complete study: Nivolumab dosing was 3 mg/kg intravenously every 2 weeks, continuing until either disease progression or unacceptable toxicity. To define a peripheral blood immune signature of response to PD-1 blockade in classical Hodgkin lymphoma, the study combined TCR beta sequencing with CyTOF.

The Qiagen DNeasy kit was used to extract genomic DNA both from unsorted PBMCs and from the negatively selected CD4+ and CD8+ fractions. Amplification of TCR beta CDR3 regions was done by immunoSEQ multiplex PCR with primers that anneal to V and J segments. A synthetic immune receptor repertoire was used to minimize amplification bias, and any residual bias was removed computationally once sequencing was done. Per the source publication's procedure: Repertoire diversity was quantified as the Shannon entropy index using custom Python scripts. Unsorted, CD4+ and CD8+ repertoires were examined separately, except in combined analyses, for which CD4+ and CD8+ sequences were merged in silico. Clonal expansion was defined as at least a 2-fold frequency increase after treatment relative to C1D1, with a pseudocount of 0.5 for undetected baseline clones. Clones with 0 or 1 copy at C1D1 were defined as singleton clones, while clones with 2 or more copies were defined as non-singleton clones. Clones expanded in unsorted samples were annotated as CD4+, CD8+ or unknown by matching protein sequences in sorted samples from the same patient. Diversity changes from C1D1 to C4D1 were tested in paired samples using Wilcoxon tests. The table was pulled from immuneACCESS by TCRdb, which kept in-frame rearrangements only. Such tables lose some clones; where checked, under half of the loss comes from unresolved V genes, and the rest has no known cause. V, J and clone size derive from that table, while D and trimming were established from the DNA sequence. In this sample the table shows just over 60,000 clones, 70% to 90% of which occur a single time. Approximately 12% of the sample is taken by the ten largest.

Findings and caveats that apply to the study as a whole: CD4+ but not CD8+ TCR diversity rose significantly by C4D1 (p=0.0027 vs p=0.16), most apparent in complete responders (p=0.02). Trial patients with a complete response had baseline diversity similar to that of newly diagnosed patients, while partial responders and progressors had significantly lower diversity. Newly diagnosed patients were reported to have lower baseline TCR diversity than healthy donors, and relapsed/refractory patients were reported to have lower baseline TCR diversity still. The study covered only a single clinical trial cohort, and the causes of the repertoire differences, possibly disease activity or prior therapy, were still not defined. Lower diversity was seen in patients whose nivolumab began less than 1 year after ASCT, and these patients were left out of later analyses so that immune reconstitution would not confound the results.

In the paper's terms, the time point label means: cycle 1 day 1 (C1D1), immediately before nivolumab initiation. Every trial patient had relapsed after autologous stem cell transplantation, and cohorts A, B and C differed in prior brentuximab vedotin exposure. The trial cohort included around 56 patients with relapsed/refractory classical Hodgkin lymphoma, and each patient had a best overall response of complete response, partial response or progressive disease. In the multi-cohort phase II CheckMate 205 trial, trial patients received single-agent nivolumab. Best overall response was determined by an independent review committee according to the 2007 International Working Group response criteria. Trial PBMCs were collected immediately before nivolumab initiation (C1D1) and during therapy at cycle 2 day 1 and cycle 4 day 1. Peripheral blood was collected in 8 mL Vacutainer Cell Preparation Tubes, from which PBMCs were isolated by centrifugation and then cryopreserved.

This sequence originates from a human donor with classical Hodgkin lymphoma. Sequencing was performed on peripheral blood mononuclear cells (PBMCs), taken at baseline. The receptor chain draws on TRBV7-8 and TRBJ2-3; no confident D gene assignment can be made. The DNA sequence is TGTGCCAGCAGCATTTCAGATACGCAGTATTTT. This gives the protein CASSISDTQYF.